This is a list of T cell receptor beta chains from one sample in a study of blood T cell repertoires in COVID-19. Libraries were prepared by immunoSEQ multiplex PCR; TCRdb keeps only in-frame clonotypes and omits some of them. This table has 150,000 to 200,000 clones, 88% appearing once. Sequencing was performed on peripheral blood. The receptors were gathered from a man between 65 and 85 years old with active or convalescent COVID-19. Each CDR3 is given with its conserved first and last residue. A D gene is named only where the DNA matches it firmly. Only part of the rows carry a size: once, few, many, or a class if the clone is expanded.

>TRBJ2-5|TRBD1|TRBV13|.
TGTGCCAGCAGCCCGAACCGGGACAGGGGCCAAGAGACCCAGTACTTC
CASSPNRDRGQETQYF
>TRBJ2-7|.|TRBV21-1|.
TGTGCCAGCAGCACGTACCGGGACAGCTCCTACGAGCAGTACTTC
CASSTYRDSSYEQYF
>TRBJ1-6|.|TRBV10-2|.
TGCGCCAGCATGCAGGGAGGGGGAATGAATTCACCCCTCCACTTT
CASMQGGGMNSPLHF
>TRBJ2-1|TRBD2|TRBV4-2|.
TGTGCCAGCAGCCAAGGCCATACTAGCGGGGGTTACAATGAGCAGTTCTTC
CASSQGHTSGGYNEQFF
>TRBJ1-5|.|TRBV29-1|.
TGCAGCGCCGGAGGAGGGAATCAGCCCCAGCATTTT
CSAGGGNQPQHF
>TRBJ2-2|TRBD1|TRBV5-1|.
TGCGCCAGCAGCTGGGACAGGAATACCGGGGAGCTGTTTTTT
CASSWDRNTGELFF
>TRBJ2-3|.|TRBV20-1|.
TGCAGTGCCCCGGTAGATACGCAGTATTTT
CSAPVDTQYF
>TRBJ1-6|.|TRBV15|.
TGTGCCACCAGCAGAAACACAGGGATGAAGTCACCCCTCCACTTT
CATSRNTGMKSPLHF
>TRBJ2-7|.|TRBV21-1|.
TGTGCCAGCAGCAAATCCCACAGGGCCTACGAGCAGTACTTC
CASSKSHRAYEQYF
>TRBJ1-1|TRBD1|TRBV19|.
TGTGCCAGTAGTAATCCGACAGGGCTCACTGAAGCTTTCTTT
CASSNPTGLTEAFF
>TRBJ2-1|TRBD1|TRBV28|.
TGTGCCAGCAGCCACCGGGACAGGGTAGGATTCTTC
CASSHRDRVGFF
>TRBJ1-1|.|TRBV7-2|.
TGTGCCAGCAGCACCAGGGTATTTGGCACTGAAGCTTTCTTT
CASSTRVFGTEAFF
>TRBJ1-2|.|TRBV24-1|once
TGTGCCACCAGTGAGGGAGGGAACTATGGCTACACCTTC
CATSEGGNYGYTF
>TRBJ1-1|.|TRBV4-1|.
TGCGCCAGCAGCCAAAGGGAGGCAGGGAACACTGAAGCTTTCTTT
CASSQREAGNTEAFF
>TRBJ1-4|TRBD1|TRBV6-6|.
TGTGCCAGCAGGCCCGGGACAGGAAATGAAAAACTGTTTTTT
CASRPGTGNEKLFF
>TRBJ2-7|TRBD1|TRBV6-5|.
TGTGCCAGCGGCCTGCGGGGACAGGGGACCTACGAGCAGTACTTC
CASGLRGQGTYEQYF
>TRBJ2-7|.|TRBV19|.
TGTGCCAGTAGTCTTACAGGGAGAGACTCCTACGAGCAGTACTTC
CASSLTGRDSYEQYF
>TRBJ1-2|TRBD1|TRBV28|.
TGTGCCAGCAGCCTTGTAGCAGGGGGGCCTTCTTTCTTC
CASSLVAGGPSFF
>TRBJ1-6|TRBD1|TRBV23-1|.
TGCGCCAGCAGTCATCCGGACAGGGAAACCTATAATTCACCCCTCCACTTT
CASSHPDRETYNSPLHF
>TRBJ1-2|TRBD1|TRBV3-1/TRBV3-2|.
TGTGCCAGCAGCCGTCCAGGGGGCGTGAACTATGGCTACACCTTC
CASSRPGGVNYGYTF
>TRBJ2-3|TRBD2|TRBV28|.
TGTGCCAGTTTTCAGGGGGTAGCGGGAGGGAGCACAGATACGCAGTATTTT
CASFQGVAGGSTDTQYF
>TRBJ1-4|TRBD1|TRBV2|.
TGTGCCAGCAGTTGGGACAGGGGATATGAAAAACTGTTTTTT
CASSWDRGYEKLFF
>TRBJ1-1|TRBD1|TRBV19|.
TGTGCCAGTAGCCCTGGGGACAGGAGCACTGAAGCTTTCTTT
CASSPGDRSTEAFF
>TRBJ2-5|.|TRBV5-1|.
TGCGCCAGCAGCCCCGGCGGGTCCGGCCGGAATTTGGGGACCCAGTACTTC
CASSPGGSGRNLGTQYF
>TRBJ1-6|TRBD1|TRBV13|.
TGTGCCAGCAGTGACAGGGCGGGTAATTCACCCCTCCACTTT
CASSDRAGNSPLHF
>TRBJ1-2|TRBD1|TRBV10-2|.
TGCGCCAGCAGTGAGGTCGGGACAGGGAGCTATGGCTACACCTTC
CASSEVGTGSYGYTF
>TRBJ2-1|.|TRBV20-1|once
TGCAGTGCTAGTTCGGCTAGGGGCGTGGTCGATGAGCAGTTCTTC
CSASSARGVVDEQFF
>TRBJ1-3|.|TRBV6-5|few
TGTGCCAGCAGTTACACCGGCTCTGGAAACACCATATATTTT
CASSYTGSGNTIYF
>TRBJ2-3|TRBD2|TRBV7-2|few
TGTGCCAGCAGCTTAGAAGTATTAGCGGGAGTTAAAGATACGCAGTATTTT
CASSLEVLAGVKDTQYF
>TRBJ1-1|TRBD1|TRBV19|.
TGTGCCAGTAGTGTTGTCGCGGGACAGGGGAGAACTGAAGCTTTCTTT
CASSVVAGQGRTEAFF
>TRBJ2-4|TRBD2|TRBV9|.
TGTGCCAGCAGCGTGGCTAGCGGCCCTTTAGCCAAAAACATTCAGTACTTC
CASSVASGPLAKNIQYF
>TRBJ2-7|.|TRBV28|.
TGTGCCAGCAGTCAGACGACAGAATACTCCTACGAGCAGTACTTC
CASSQTTEYSYEQYF
>TRBJ1-6|TRBD1|TRBV28|few
TGTGCCAGCAGGGATGGACAGGCGGTTTCACCCCTCCACTTT
CASRDGQAVSPLHF
>TRBJ2-2|TRBD1|TRBV6-2/TRBV6-3|.
TGTGCCAGCAGCCGTACAGGGGCCTGGGGCAGAACCGGGGAGCTGTTTTTT
CASSRTGAWGRTGELFF
>TRBJ2-5|.|TRBV5-5|.
TGTGCCAGCAGCTTTGCCTCACAGGGGACCCAGTACTTC
CASSFASQGTQYF
>TRBJ2-3|TRBD1|TRBV27|.
TGTGCCAGCAGTTTATTAAACAGGGGCTTCTCTAACACAGATACGCAGTATTTT
CASSLLNRGFSNTDTQYF
>TRBJ2-6|.|TRBV11-3|.
TGTGCCAGCAGCCCCCGTCGGGGGGCCAACGTCCTGACTTTC
CASSPRRGANVLTF
>TRBJ1-5|TRBD1|TRBV27|.
TGTGCCAGCAGTCCCCGACTAGGACAGGTCGGAGGATATAGCAATCAGCCCCAGCATTTT
CASSPRLGQVGGYSNQPQHF
>TRBJ2-5|TRBD1|TRBV5-4|.
TGTGCCAGCAGCCAGGACAGGGGGGAGACCCAGTACTTC
CASSQDRGETQYF
>TRBJ1-2|.|TRBV29-1|once
TGCAGCGTTGAAGTTGCACCTCGGGGCTACACCTTC
CSVEVAPRGYTF
>TRBJ1-1|.|TRBV20-1|.
TGCAGTGCTAGAGCAGGTGAAGCTTTCTTT
CSARAGEAFF
>TRBJ1-5|.|TRBV11-2|.
TGTGCCAGCAGCTTAGGGGGAGGGCCCCAGCATTTT
CASSLGGGPQHF
>TRBJ2-1|TRBD1|TRBV2|.
TGTGCCAGCAGTGCTTACAGGGGCCCTATTAGTGAGCAGTTCTTC
CASSAYRGPISEQFF
>TRBJ2-1|.|TRBV18|once
TGTGCCAGCTCCCCCAGGGGTGCCGGGAATAATGAGCAGTTCTTC
CASSPRGAGNNEQFF
>TRBJ1-1|.|TRBV10-3|.
TGTGCCATCACCAGTGGAGTGGCCCTGAACACTGAAGCTTTCTTT
CAITSGVALNTEAFF
>TRBJ2-2|TRBD1|TRBV6-1|.
TGTGCCAGCAGTGCCGTCGGACAGGCTTCCACCGGGGAGCTGTTTTTT
CASSAVGQASTGELFF
>TRBJ1-3|.|TRBV15|.
TGTGCCACCAGCAGATCCAGGGGTGGTGGAAACACCATATATTTT
CATSRSRGGGNTIYF
>TRBJ2-7|TRBD1|TRBV19|.
TGTGCCAGTAGTAGCGACAGGGGCTCCGTGTACGAGCAGTACTTC
CASSSDRGSVYEQYF
>TRBJ2-3|TRBD2|TRBV6-2/TRBV6-3|once
TGTGCCAGCAGTTATGAGCGGGGGTGGCCAGATACGCAGTATTTT
CASSYERGWPDTQYF
>TRBJ1-2|TRBD1|TRBV30|.
TGTGCCTGTTCTCCCCCGCCGGGACAGGGACCCTATGGCTACACCTTC
CACSPPPGQGPYGYTF
>TRBJ2-2|TRBD1|TRBV6-2/TRBV6-3|.
TGTGCCAGCAGTCACAGGGGTCCGTACACCGGGGAGCTGTTTTTT
CASSHRGPYTGELFF
>TRBJ2-7|TRBD1|TRBV30|.
TGTGCCTGGAGAGGGACAGGGAACCCCTACGAGCAGTACTTC
CAWRGTGNPYEQYF
>TRBJ1-1|.|TRBV5-1|.
TGCGCCAGCAGCACCGACAGATTGGGCACTGAAGCTTTCTTT
CASSTDRLGTEAFF
>TRBJ2-3|.|TRBV6-2/TRBV6-3|.
TGTGCCAGCAGTTACCCCCTAGGGGCCATGGACACAGATACGCAGTATTTT
CASSYPLGAMDTDTQYF
>TRBJ1-4|TRBD1|TRBV7-2|.
TGTGCCAGCAGGTCAGGGGGGATCAATGAAAAACTGTTTTTT
CASRSGGINEKLFF
>TRBJ2-3|TRBD2|TRBV30|.
TGTGCCTGGAGCGGGACTAGCGGGAGTGAAGATACGCAGTATTTT
CAWSGTSGSEDTQYF
>TRBJ1-2|TRBD1|TRBV28|.
TGTGCCAGCAGTTCCGGACAGGGGGTGTACTATGGCTACACCTTC
CASSSGQGVYYGYTF